The 26 T cell receptor beta chains in this list originate from one sample, sequenced in a study of cytomegalovirus exposure and HLA in healthy donors. The PCR contained 60 Vbeta and 13 Jbeta primers. Assay used: immunoSEQ multiplex PCR; TCRdb lists only in-frame clones, some missing. The sample holds about 150,000 clones; 75% to 90% are singletons and the top ten take approximately 6.7%. Sequences were obtained from PBMCs. These receptors came from a man aged 25-45 years in good health and CMV-seropositive.

This chain uses TRBV27 with TRBJ2-3, with D unclear. The CDR3 sequence is 15 residues long. Germline V gene lookup returns CDR1 MNHEY and CDR2 SMNVEV (reference sequence). The germline V and J ends were trimmed by 4 bases and 4 bases, with 15 bases remaining between them. The CDR3 nucleotides are TGTGCCAGCAGTTCGCCCAGGCTCATCCCAGATACGCAGTATTTT. It translates to CASSSPRLIPDTQYF.

This chain joins TRBV7-2 and TRBJ1-2, with 8 bases aligning to TRBD1. From germline, CDR1 is SGHTA and CDR2 FQGNSA. With 6 bases clipped from V and 10 bases from J, the junction kept 13 bases outside the gene matches. CDR3 length equals 14 residues. The CDR3 region is CASSQSGQASFYTF. DNA of the CDR3: TGTGCCAGCAGTCAATCGGGACAGGCTAGTTTCTACACCTTC.

V is TRBV5-1 and J is TRBJ1-2; unclear D gene. Between the trimmed V and J ends, which lost 5 bases and 2 bases, there was a span of 7 bases. This CDR3 has 12 residues. Per the germline V gene, CDR1 is SGHRS and CDR2 is YFSETQ. The CDR3 here is CASRRENYGYTF. The CDR3 DNA reads TGCGCCAGCAGGAGGGAGAACTATGGCTACACCTTC.

The chain joins TRBV15 to TRBJ2-7, with 8 bases lining up with TRBD1. J lost 1 base, V lost 8 bases, and 4 bases had no gene match. The CDR3 sequence is 13 residues long. Germline assignment: CDR1 LNHNV and CDR2 YYDKDF (reference sequence). The CDR3 nucleotides are TGTGCCACCGCGACAGGGGCATCCTACGAGCAGTACTTC. This encodes CATATGASYEQYF.

The chain has TRBV11-3 and TRBJ1-2; D call uncertain. Germline values: CDR1 SGHNT, CDR2 YENEEA. CDR3 length equals 12 residues. Trimming removed 1 base from V and 9 bases from J, with 9 bases in between. CDR3 in DNA: TGTGCCAGCAGCTTAGGCCCGGGGAGCTACACCTTC. Its translation is CASSLGPGSYTF.

This clone showed up just a few times. The rearrangement uses TRBV25-1 and TRBJ2-3; TRBD2 matches 8 bases. CDR1 is MGHDK and CDR2 is SYGVNS in the germline V gene. Trimming cost V 6 bases and J 2 bases; bases outside gene matches: 7. The CDR3 sequence is 15 residues long. The CDR3, as DNA: TGTGCCAGCAGAAACGGGGGGGCGGTCACAGATACGCAGTATTTT. It yields the protein CASRNGGAVTDTQYF.

V is TRBV19 and J is TRBJ2-3; tentatively, D is TRBD2 (6 bases). Germline V gene sequence: CDR1 LNHDA, CDR2 SQIVND (reference sequence). V gave up 5 bases and J gave up 0 bases, with 9 bases separating them. This CDR3 is 14 amino acids long. CDR3: CASSFSGSTDTQYF. CDR3 DNA: TGTGCCAGTAGTTTCAGCGGGAGCACAGATACGCAGTATTTT.

The rearrangement joins TRBV30 to TRBJ1-5, with 7 nucleotides matching TRBD1. In germline, CDR1 is GTSNPN, CDR2 SVGIG (reference sequence). The V gene end was trimmed by 3 bases and the J gene end by 3 bases; junction bases not matched to a gene: 8. This CDR3 comprises 15 residues. The CDR3 region has the DNA TGTGCCTGGAGAATAAAGGGGGCGACCAATCAGCCCCAGCATTTT. The encoded protein is CAWRIKGATNQPQHF. The whole variable domain, filled in from reference TRBV30 and TRBJ1-5, reads SQTIHQWPATLVQPVGSPLSLECTVEGTSNPNLYWYRQAAGRGLQLLFYSVGIGQISSEVPQNLSASRPQDRQFILSSKKLLLSDSGFYLCAWRIKGATNQPQHFGDGTRLSIL.

This clone was detected only a few times. This chain links TRBV27 with TRBJ1-1; a weak D match, TRBD1 (6 bases). Germline V lookup: CDR1 MNHEY, CDR2 SMNVEV (reference sequence). The CDR3 has 13 residues. With 3 bases removed from V and 5 bases from J, the gap between germline ends came to 10 bases. CDR3 in DNA: TGTGCCAGCAGTTTTCCCGGGACAACTGAAGCTTTCTTT. Amino acids: CASSFPGTTEAFF.

This chain connects TRBV5-1 to TRBJ1-1; 10 bases line up with TRBD1. This CDR3 comprises 13 residues. Germline V gene lookup returns CDR1 SGHRS and CDR2 YFSETQ. Losses at the gene ends were 3 bases for V and 8 bases for J; bases not matched to a gene: 4. CDR3 residues: CASSWGTGAEAFF. The CDR3 DNA reads TGCGCCAGCAGCTGGGGGACAGGGGCAGAAGCTTTCTTT.

As to this clone: Distinct nucleotide sequences in the sample also encode this CDR3. This rearrangement joins TRBV2 to TRBJ1-1, with a tentative D call TRBD1 (5 bases). The CDR3 totals 14 residues. V lost 10 bases and J 1 base, leaving 16 bases between the germline ends. Per germline, CDR1 SNHLY and CDR2 FYNNEI. In DNA form, the CDR3 reads TGTGCCACCAACTCCCAGGGATCGAACACTGAAGCTTTCTTT. This translates into CATNSQGSNTEAFF. Looking up the rest from reference TRBV2 and TRBJ1-1 gives the full variable domain: EPEVTQTPSHQVTQMGQEVILRCVPISNHLYFYWYRQILGQKVEFLVSFYNNEISEKSEIFDDQFSVERPDGSNFTLKIRSTKLEDSAMYFCATNSQGSNTEAFFGQGTRLTVV.

The chain carries TRBV5-1 and TRBJ1-2; D not resolved. With 0 bases removed from V and 6 bases from J, the gap between germline ends came to 9 bases. This CDR3 is 13 amino acids long. Germline CDR1 is SGHRS and CDR2 is YFSETQ. The CDR3 here is CASSLEGVDGYTF. Written as DNA, the CDR3 is TGCGCCAGCAGCTTGGAGGGAGTTGATGGCTACACCTTC.

J is TRBJ2-1 and V is TRBV9; D remains ambiguous. Deletions cut 0 bases from V and 1 base from J, with 8 bases between. This CDR3 region has 15 residues. Germline lookup yields CDR1 SGDLS and CDR2 YYNGEE. The CDR3 is CASSVGGFSYNEQFF. The CDR3 region has the DNA TGTGCCAGCAGCGTAGGAGGCTTTTCCTACAATGAGCAGTTCTTC.

This chain links TRBV29-1 with TRBJ2-1; possible D gene TRBD2, 6 bases. Per the germline V gene, CDR1 is SQVTM and CDR2 is ANQGSEA. The CDR3 consists of 11 residues. Trimming removed 7 bases at V and 5 bases at J, with 9 bases between. CDR3: CSGREDNEQFF. CDR3 sequence (DNA): TGCAGCGGAAGGGAGGACAATGAGCAGTTCTTC.

J is TRBJ2-5 and V is TRBV4-3, with TRBD2 matching 8 bases. The DNA end lines up better with TRBJ2-7; the J call may be wrong. The CDR3 contains 14 residues. Germline CDR1 reads LGHNA; CDR2 reads YSLEER. In DNA form, the CDR3 reads TGCGCCAGCAGCCAAGATAGCGGGGAGTACGAGCAGTACTTC. It encodes CASSQDSGEYEQYF.

The V and J genes are TRBV18 and TRBJ1-1; D uncertain. Germline V lookup: CDR1 KGHSH, CDR2 LQKENI. This CDR3 has 11 residues. V was cut by 3 bases and J by 5 bases, with 4 bases left in between. The CDR3: CASSPETEAFF. The DNA of the CDR3 is TGTGCCAGCTCACCGGAGACTGAAGCTTTCTTT.

This clone appeared a few times. This sequence joins TRBV5-5 and TRBJ1-5; the match to TRBD1 covers 8 bases. Trimming at V came to 1 base and at J to 0 bases, leaving 12 bases not matched to a gene. This CDR3 comprises 19 residues. CDR1 SGHKS and CDR2 YYEKEE come from the germline V gene (reference sequence). The CDR3 sequence: CASSLMWTGITGSNQPQHF. CDR3 in DNA: TGTGCCAGCAGCTTGATGTGGACAGGGATAACAGGTAGCAATCAGCCCCAGCATTTT.

The chain has TRBV10-1 and TRBJ1-2, with TRBD1 matching over 8 bases. The CDR3 covers 14 residues. Per the germline V gene, CDR1 is WNHNN and CDR2 is SYGVQD (reference sequence). V was clipped by 0 bases and J by 8 bases; unmatched bases: 5. In DNA, the CDR3 is TGCGCCAGCAGTGAGTCCGGAAGGGACAGGGGCTACACCTTC. This gives the protein CASSESGRDRGYTF.

The J gene is TRBJ2-1, the V gene TRBV6-5, with D possibly being TRBD2 (5 bases). The germline gives CDR1 MNHEY, CDR2 SVGAGI. The CDR3 has 15 amino acids. V gave up 4 bases and J gave up 7 bases, with 17 bases separating them. The CDR3 here is CASSFRGSLGNEQFF. The CDR3 DNA follows: TGTGCCAGCAGTTTCCGCGGGTCGCTGGGGAATGAGCAGTTCTTC.

J is TRBJ2-3 and V is TRBV30, with TRBD1 matching over 7 bases. The CDR3 has 12 residues. CDR1 is GTSNPN, CDR2 SVGIG, per germline (reference sequence). Losses at the gene ends were 4 bases for V and 5 bases for J; bases not matched to a gene: 3. Written as DNA, the CDR3 is TGTGCCTGGAAGGGGGCGGGAGATACGCAGTATTTT. It encodes CAWKGAGDTQYF.

V is TRBV7-2 and J is TRBJ2-5; TRBD2 agrees at 12 bases. The CDR3 contains 15 residues. J gave up 3 bases and V 6 bases, and 5 bases lay outside the gene matches. Germline assignment: CDR1 SGHTA and CDR2 FQGNSA. The CDR3 here is CASRPSGGGKETQYF. CDR3 DNA sequence: TGTGCCAGCAGGCCTAGCGGGGGGGGTAAAGAGACCCAGTACTTC.

The chain has TRBV10-1 and TRBJ2-7, with 10 nucleotides matching TRBD1. Trimming cost V 2 bases and J 5 bases; bases outside gene matches: 9. Germline CDR1 is WNHNN and CDR2 is SYGVQD (reference sequence). This CDR3 region has 16 residues. The CDR3 region has the DNA TGCGCCAGCAGTGAGAGTCGAGGGACAGGGGACCACGAGCAGTACTTC. Amino acid sequence: CASSESRGTGDHEQYF.

The CDR3 loop reads CASSQDPGGRGPYGYTF. CDR3 sequence (DNA): TGCGCCAGCAGCCAAGATCCGGGGGGCCGCGGCCCCTATGGCTACACCTTC. This chain uses TRBV4-1 with TRBJ1-2; the D gene is possibly TRBD1 (6 bases). CDR1 MGHRA and CDR2 YSYEKL come from the germline V gene. V lost 0 bases to trimming and J lost 4 bases, with 18 bases between them. This CDR3 spans 17 amino acids.

This chain links TRBV6-1 with TRBJ2-3; 11 bases are shared with TRBD2. The CDR3 consists of 16 residues. V trimming: 4 bases; J trimming: 4 bases; junction bases outside the gene matches: 7. Germline CDR1 and CDR2: MNHNS and SASEGT. The CDR3 DNA follows: TGTGCCAGCAGTGTTACTAGCGGGAGTTTCGCAGATACGCAGTATTTT. It specifies CASSVTSGSFADTQYF.

The genes are TRBV7-9 and TRBJ1-5; D is ambiguous. The CDR3 consists of 12 residues. V was shortened by 5 bases and J by 3 bases, with 5 bases between the two germline ends. Germline lookup yields CDR1 SEHNR and CDR2 FQNEAQ (reference sequence). CDR3 nucleotides: TGTGCCAGCAGCCCAGACAATCAGCCCCAGCATTTT. Encoded protein: CASSPDNQPQHF.

This sequence joins TRBV7-3 and TRBJ2-1, with TRBD2 identical over 8 bases. The germline V gene encodes CDR1 SGHTA and CDR2 FQGTGA. Unmatched junction bases numbered 7, after V lost 0 bases and J lost 6 bases. The CDR3 contains 16 residues. The CDR3 loop reads CASSLTREGRGNEQFF. The CDR3 coding sequence is TGTGCCAGCAGCTTAACCCGGGAGGGCCGGGGCAATGAGCAGTTCTTC.